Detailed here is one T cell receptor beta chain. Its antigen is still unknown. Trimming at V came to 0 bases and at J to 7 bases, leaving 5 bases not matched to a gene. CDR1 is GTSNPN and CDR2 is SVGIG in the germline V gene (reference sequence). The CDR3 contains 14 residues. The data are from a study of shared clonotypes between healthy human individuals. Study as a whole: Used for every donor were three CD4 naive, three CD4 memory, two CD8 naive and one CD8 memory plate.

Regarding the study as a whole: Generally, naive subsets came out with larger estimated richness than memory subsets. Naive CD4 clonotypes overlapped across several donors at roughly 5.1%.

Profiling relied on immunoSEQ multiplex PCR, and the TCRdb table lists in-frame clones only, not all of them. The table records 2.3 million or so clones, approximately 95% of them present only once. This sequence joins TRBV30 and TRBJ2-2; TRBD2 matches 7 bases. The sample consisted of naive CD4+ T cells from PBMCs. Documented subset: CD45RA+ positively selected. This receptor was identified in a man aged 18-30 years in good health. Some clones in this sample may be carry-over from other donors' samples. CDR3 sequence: CAWSVRPGGGELFF. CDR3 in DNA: TGTGCCTGGAGTGTACGCCCGGGGGGCGGGGAGCTGTTTTTT. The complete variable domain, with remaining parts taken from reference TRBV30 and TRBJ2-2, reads SQTIHQWPATLVQPVGSPLSLECTVEGTSNPNLYWYRQAAGRGLQLLFYSVGIGQISSEVPQNLSASRPQDRQFILSSKKLLLSDSGFYLCAWSVRPGGGELFFGEGSRLTVL.